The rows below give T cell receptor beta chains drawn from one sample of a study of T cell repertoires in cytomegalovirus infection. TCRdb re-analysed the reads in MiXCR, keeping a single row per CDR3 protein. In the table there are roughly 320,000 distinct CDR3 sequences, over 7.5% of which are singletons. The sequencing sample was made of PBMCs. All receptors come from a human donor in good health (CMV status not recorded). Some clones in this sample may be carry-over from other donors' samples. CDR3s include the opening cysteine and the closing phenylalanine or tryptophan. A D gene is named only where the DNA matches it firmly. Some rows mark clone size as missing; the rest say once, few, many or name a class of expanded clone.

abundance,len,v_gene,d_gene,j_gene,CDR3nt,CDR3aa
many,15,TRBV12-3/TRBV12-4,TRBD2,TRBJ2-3,TGTGCCAGCAGCGTCTTTAGCGGGACCACAGATACGCAGTATTTT,CASSVFSGTTDTQYF
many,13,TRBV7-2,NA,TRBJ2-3,TGTGCCAGCGTAAAGGGCCCTCAGGATACGCAGTATTTT,CASVKGPQDTQYF
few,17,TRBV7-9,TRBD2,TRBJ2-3,TGTGCCAGCAGCTCTTTAGCGGGATGGGTTAGCACAGATACGCAGTATTTT,CASSSLAGWVSTDTQYF
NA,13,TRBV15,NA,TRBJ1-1,TGTGCCACCAGCGGTCCCGGGGCTTCTGAAGCTTTCTTT,CATSGPGASEAFF
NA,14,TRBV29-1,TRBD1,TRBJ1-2,TGCAGCGTTGAAGATGGGCAGGGGGCAAAAGGCTACACCTTC,CSVEDGQGAKGYTF
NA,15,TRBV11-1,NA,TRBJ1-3,TGTGCCAGCAGCATCCGGGACGGAAAAGGAAACACCATATATTTT,CASSIRDGKGNTIYF
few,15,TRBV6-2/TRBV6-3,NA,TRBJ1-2,TGTGCCAGCAGCATCGGTCGGACAGCTAACTATGGCTACACCTTC,CASSIGRTANYGYTF
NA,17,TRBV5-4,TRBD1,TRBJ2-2,TGTGCCAGCAGCGACCCGACAGGGACAAACTTGGCCGGGGAGCTGTTTTTT,CASSDPTGTNLAGELFF
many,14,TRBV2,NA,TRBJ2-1,TGTGCCAGCAGCCCGGGACCCTTGCCCAATGAGCAGTTCTTC,CASSPGPLPNEQFF
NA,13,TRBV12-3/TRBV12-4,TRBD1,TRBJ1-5,TGTGCCAGCAGTTTTACAGGGGATCAGCCCCAGCATTTT,CASSFTGDQPQHF
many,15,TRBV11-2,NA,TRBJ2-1,TGTGCCAGCAGTCACCGAGGGGCAGGGAACGATGAGCAGTTCTTC,CASSHRGAGNDEQFF
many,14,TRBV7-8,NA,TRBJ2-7,TGTGCCAGCAGCCCCCGGCCAGACCCATACGAGCAGTACTTC,CASSPRPDPYEQYF
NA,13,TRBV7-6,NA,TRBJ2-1,TGTGCCAGCAGCCTATCAGACAGGAATGAGCAGTTCTTC,CASSLSDRNEQFF
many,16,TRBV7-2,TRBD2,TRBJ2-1,TGTGCCAGCAGCCCTGGGGGCCGCGGGAGGAGGGGTGAGCAGTTCTTC,CASSPGGRGRRGEQFF
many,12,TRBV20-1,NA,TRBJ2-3,TGCAGCGCACCGGGACACACAGATACGCAGTATTTT,CSAPGHTDTQYF
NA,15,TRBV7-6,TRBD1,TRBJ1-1,TGTGCCAGCAGCTTAGCAACAGGGGTGAACACTGAAGCTTTCTTT,CASSLATGVNTEAFF
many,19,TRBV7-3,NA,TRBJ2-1,TGTGCCAGCAGCTTAAAAGTGGGCCTAGCTGATAGCTCCTACAATGAGCAGTTCTTC,CASSLKVGLADSSYNEQFF
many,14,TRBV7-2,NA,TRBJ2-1,TGTGCCAGCAGGCTTACCGAATTAAACAATGAGCAGTTCTTC,CASRLTELNNEQFF
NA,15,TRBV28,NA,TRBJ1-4,TGTGCCAGCAGTTTCCCGGGGGCAATGAGGGAAAAACTGTTTTTT,CASSFPGAMREKLFF
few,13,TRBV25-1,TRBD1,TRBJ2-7,TGTGCCAGCAGTGCAGGGGGCGTCTACGAGCAGTACTTC,CASSAGGVYEQYF
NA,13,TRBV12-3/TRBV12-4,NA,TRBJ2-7,TGTGCCAGCAGTTCTAGCAGCACCTACGAGCAGTACTTC,CASSSSSTYEQYF
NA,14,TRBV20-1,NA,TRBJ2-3,TGCAGTGCTGGGACCCGGGGGGCCACAGATACGCAGTATTTT,CSAGTRGATDTQYF
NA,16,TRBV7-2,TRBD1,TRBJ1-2,TGTGCCAGCAGCTTAGATCGGACAGGTGGGGGTTATGGCTACACCTTC,CASSLDRTGGGYGYTF
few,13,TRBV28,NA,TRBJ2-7,TGTGCCAGCAGTCTCTCCGCGCTTCCCGGGCAGTACTTC,CASSLSALPGQYF
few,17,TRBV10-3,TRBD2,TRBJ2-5,TGTGCCATCAGTGAGGGGACTAGCGGGGGGGCCTTGAAGACCCAGTACTTC,CAISEGTSGGALKTQYF
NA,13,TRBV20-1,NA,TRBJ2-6,TGCAGTGCTAGAGACCCTGGGGCCAACGTCCTGACTTTC,CSARDPGANVLTF
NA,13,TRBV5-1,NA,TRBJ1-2,TGCGCCAGCAGCCCCCGGGACGGCGGTGGCTACACCTTC,CASSPRDGGGYTF
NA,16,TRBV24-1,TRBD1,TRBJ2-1,TGTGCCACCAGTGAGGCCAGGGGGCTCACTTACAATGAGCAGTTCTTC,CATSEARGLTYNEQFF
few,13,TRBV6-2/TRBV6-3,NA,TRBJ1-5,TGTGCCAGCCAGAGCTTTAGCAATCAGCCCCAGCATTTT,CASQSFSNQPQHF
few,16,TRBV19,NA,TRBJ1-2,TGTGCCAGTAGACCGGGACCTATGGCCTTTGGCTATGGCTACACCTTC,CASRPGPMAFGYGYTF
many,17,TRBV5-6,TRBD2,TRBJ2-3,TGTGCCAGCAGCTTTGCCGGGACTAGTCGGAGCACAGATACGCAGTATTTT,CASSFAGTSRSTDTQYF
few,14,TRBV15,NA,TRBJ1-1,TGTGCCACCAGCAGAGACAGGGCGAACACTGAAGCTTTCTTT,CATSRDRANTEAFF
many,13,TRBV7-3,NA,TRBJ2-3,TGTGCCAGCAGCAACCCGGTACTTGATACGCAGTATTTT,CASSNPVLDTQYF
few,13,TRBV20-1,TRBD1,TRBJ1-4,TGCAGTGCTAGAGGGACAGGGAATGAAAAACTGTTTTTT,CSARGTGNEKLFF
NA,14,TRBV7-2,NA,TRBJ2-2,TGTGCCAGCAGCTTCCTTCCCGCAGGGGGGGAGCTGTTTTTT,CASSFLPAGGELFF
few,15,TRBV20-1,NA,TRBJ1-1,TGCAGTGCTAGTGTGGGGGGACACCTGAACACTGAAGCTTTCTTT,CSASVGGHLNTEAFF
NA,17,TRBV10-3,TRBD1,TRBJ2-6,TGTGCCATCAGTGATTTAGGGGGCAGCTCTGGGGCCAACGTCCTGACTTTC,CAISDLGGSSGANVLTF
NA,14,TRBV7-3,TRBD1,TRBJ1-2,TGTGCCAGCAGCCCATCCCCATCACAGGGGGGCTACACCTTC,CASSPSPSQGGYTF
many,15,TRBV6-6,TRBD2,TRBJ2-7,TGTGCCAGCAGTCCACTAGCGGGAGTAATGGAAGAGCAGTACTTC,CASSPLAGVMEEQYF
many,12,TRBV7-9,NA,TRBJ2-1,TGTGCCAGCAGCGAAAGGGGCAATGAGCAGTTCTTC,CASSERGNEQFF
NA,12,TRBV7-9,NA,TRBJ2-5,TGTGCCAGCACCACGACAGCCCTCAGTCAGTACTTC,CASTTTALSQYF
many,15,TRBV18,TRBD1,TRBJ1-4,TGTGCCAGCTCACCTCAGGGGGCAACTAATGAAAAACTGTTTTTT,CASSPQGATNEKLFF
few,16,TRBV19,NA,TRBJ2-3,TGTGCCAAGTACCCCGCCTGGGAAGGAGGCACAGATACGCAGTATTTT,CAKYPAWEGGTDTQYF
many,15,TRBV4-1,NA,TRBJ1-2,TGCGCCAGCAGCTCCACGCTAAGATTGGACTATGGCTACACCTTC,CASSSTLRLDYGYTF
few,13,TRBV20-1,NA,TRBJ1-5,TGCAGTGCTAGAGATCATGGGACTCGTCCCCAGCATTTT,CSARDHGTRPQHF
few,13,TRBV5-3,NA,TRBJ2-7,TGTGCCAGCAGCTTGGCACAGTTCTACGAGCAGTACTTC,CASSLAQFYEQYF
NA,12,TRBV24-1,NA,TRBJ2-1,TGTGCCACCAGTGACAATGGTCGGGAGCAGTTCTTC,CATSDNGREQFF
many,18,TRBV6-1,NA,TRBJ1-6,TGTGCCAGCAGTGACGGGACACCCGTCTTTTCTTATAATTCACCCCTCCACTTT,CASSDGTPVFSYNSPLHF
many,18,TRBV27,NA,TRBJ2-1,TGTGCCAGCAGTTTAACCTCGACTAGTCCTGGGTCCTACAATGAGCAGTTCTTC,CASSLTSTSPGSYNEQFF
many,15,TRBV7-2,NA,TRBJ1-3,TGTGCCAGCAGCTTAGGACGGCTCTCTGGAAACACCATATATTTT,CASSLGRLSGNTIYF
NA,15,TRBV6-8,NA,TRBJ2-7,TGTGCCAGCAGTTACGGGGCAGGCCTTAGCTACGAGCAGTACTTC,CASSYGAGLSYEQYF
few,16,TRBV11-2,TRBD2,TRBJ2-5,TGTGCCAGCAGCCCCCTAGCGGGAAACTTCCAAGAGACCCAGTACTTC,CASSPLAGNFQETQYF
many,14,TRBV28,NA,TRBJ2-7,TGTGCCAGCAGTTTCGACGCCACTGTCCGCGAGCAGTACTTC,CASSFDATVREQYF
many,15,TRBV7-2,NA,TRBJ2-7,TGTGCCAGCAGCTTAATGGGGATTGTTGGCTACGAGCAGTACTTC,CASSLMGIVGYEQYF